This T cell receptor beta chain came from a study of blood T cell repertoires in COVID-19. This CDR3 has 13 amino acids. V shed 4 bases and J shed 8 bases, with 13 bases lying between them. CDR1 is SGHRS, CDR2 YFSETQ, per germline. The repertoire was sequenced with immunoSEQ multiplex PCR; TCRdb's copy has only in-frame clones and lacks some. Counted here are more than 200,000 clones, about 86% occurring once; the ten biggest clones make up 8.5% to 10%. The sequence came from a middle-aged man with active or convalescent COVID-19. The sample comprised peripheral blood. This rearrangement joins TRBV5-1 to TRBJ1-5; TRBD1 might be the D (5 bases). CDR3 bases: TGCGCCAGCAGCGCGGGGACGGGAGAGCCCCAGCATTTT. Translation: CASSAGTGEPQHF.